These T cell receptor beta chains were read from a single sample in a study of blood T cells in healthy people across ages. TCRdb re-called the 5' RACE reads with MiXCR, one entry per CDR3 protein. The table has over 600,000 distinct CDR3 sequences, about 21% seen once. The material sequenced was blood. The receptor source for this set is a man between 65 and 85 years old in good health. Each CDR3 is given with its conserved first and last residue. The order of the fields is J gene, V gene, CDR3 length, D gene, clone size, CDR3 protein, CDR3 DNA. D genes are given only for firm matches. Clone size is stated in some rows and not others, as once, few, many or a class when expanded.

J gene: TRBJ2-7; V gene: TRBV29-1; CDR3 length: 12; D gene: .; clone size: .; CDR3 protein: CSVADGINEQYF; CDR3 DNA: TGCAGCGTGGCGGACGGAATAAACGAGCAGTACTTC
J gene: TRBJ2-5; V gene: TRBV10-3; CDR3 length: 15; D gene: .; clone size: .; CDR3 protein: CAISESGPIGETQYF; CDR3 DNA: TGTGCCATCAGTGAATCCGGGCCGATAGGGGAGACCCAGTACTTC
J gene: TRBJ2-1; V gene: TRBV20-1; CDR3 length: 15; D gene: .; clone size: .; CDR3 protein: CSAKPFRATYNEQFF; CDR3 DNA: TGCAGTGCCAAGCCGTTCAGGGCTACCTACAATGAGCAGTTCTTC
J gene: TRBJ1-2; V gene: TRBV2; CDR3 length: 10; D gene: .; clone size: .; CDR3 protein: CASSGYDYTF; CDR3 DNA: TGTGCCAGCAGCGGCTATGACTACACCTTC
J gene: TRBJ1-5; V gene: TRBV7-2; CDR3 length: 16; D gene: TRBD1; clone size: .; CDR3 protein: CASSPKGAPGTQPQHF; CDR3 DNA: TGTGCCAGCAGCCCAAAGGGGGCGCCTGGGACTCAGCCCCAGCATTTT
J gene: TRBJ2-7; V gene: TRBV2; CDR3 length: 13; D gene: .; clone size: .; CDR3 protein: CASKRDLTYEQYF; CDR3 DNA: TGTGCCAGCAAACGGGATTTGACCTACGAGCAGTACTTC
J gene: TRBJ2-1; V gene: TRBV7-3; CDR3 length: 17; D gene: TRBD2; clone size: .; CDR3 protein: CASSPNGLAGGPNEQFF; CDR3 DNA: TGTGCCAGCAGCCCCAACGGACTAGCGGGAGGGCCTAATGAGCAGTTCTTC
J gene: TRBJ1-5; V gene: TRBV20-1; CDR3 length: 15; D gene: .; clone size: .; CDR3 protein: CSARETGSFNQPQHF; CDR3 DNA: TGCAGTGCTAGGGAGACAGGATCTTTTAATCAGCCCCAGCATTTT
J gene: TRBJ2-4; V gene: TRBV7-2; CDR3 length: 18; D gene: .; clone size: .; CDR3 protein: CASSLAPVGAGTKNIQYF; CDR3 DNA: TGTGCCAGCAGCTTAGCCCCGGTGGGGGCAGGAACCAAAAACATTCAGTACTTC
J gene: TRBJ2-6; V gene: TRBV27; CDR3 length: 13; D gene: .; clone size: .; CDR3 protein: CASSLRGDNVLTF; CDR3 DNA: TGTGCCAGCAGTTTAAGGGGAGACAACGTCCTGACTTTC
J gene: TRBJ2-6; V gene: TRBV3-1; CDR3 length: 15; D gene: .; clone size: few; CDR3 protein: CASSHRGSGANVLTF; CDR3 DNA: TGTGCCAGCAGCCATCGGGGCTCTGGGGCCAACGTCCTGACTTTC
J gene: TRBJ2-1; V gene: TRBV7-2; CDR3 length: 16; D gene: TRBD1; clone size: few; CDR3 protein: CANSVSTGGGYNEQFF; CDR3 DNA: TGTGCCAACAGCGTATCGACAGGGGGCGGCTACAATGAGCAGTTCTTC
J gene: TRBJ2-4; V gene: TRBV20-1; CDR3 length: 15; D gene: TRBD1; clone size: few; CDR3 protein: CSARGPGQGKNIQYF; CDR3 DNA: TGCAGTGCTAGAGGGCCTGGACAGGGGAAAAACATTCAGTACTTC
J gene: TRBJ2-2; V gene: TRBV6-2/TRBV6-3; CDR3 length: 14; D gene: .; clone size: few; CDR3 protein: CASSPDWDTGELFF; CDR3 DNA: TGTGCCAGCAGCCCTGACTGGGACACCGGGGAGCTGTTTTTT
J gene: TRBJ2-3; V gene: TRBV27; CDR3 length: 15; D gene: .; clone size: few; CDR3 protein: CASSFGQGVTDTQYF; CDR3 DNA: TGTGCCAGCAGTTTCGGGCAGGGTGTCACAGATACGCAGTATTTT
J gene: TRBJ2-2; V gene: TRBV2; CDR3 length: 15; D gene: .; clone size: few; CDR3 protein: CASSVQLGAAGELFF; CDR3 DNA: TGTGCCAGCAGTGTACAACTAGGGGCGGCCGGGGAGCTGTTTTTT
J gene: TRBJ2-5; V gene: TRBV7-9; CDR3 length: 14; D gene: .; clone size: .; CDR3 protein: CASSLNSLAETQYF; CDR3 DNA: TGTGCCAGCAGCTTAAATTCTCTTGCGGAGACCCAGTACTTC
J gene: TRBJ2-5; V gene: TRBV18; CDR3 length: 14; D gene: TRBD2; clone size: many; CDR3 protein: CASSPRTSEETQYF; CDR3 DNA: TGTGCCAGCTCACCGCGGACTAGCGAAGAGACCCAGTACTTC
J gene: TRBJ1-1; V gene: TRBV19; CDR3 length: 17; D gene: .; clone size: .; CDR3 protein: CASSIDGRGEMNTEAFF; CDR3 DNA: TGTGCCAGTAGTATAGATGGTAGGGGCGAGATGAACACTGAAGCTTTCTTT
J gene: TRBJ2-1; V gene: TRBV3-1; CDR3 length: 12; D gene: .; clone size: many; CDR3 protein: CASSPKRGEQFF; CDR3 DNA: TGTGCCAGCAGCCCCAAGCGAGGTGAGCAGTTCTTC
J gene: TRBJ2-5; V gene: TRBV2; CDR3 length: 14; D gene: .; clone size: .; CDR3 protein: CASSEGEQGETQYF; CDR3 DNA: TGTGCCAGCAGTGAAGGAGAGCAGGGGGAGACCCAGTACTTC
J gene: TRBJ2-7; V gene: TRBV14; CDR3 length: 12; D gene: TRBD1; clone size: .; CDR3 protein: CASSPDRGKQYF; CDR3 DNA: TGTGCCAGCAGCCCTGACAGGGGAAAGCAGTACTTC
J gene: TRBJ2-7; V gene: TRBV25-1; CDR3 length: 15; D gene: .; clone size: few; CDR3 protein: CASSLKEGNSYEQYF; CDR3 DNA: TGTGCCAGCAGCCTGAAGGAGGGAAATTCCTACGAGCAGTACTTC
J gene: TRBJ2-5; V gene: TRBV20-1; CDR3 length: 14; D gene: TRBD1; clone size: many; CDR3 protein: CSARTGGLQETQYF; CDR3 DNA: TGCAGTGCTAGAACAGGGGGGCTCCAAGAGACCCAGTACTTC
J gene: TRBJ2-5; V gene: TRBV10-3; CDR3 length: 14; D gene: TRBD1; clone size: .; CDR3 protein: CAISSQGAGETQYF; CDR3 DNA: TGTGCCATCAGTTCACAGGGGGCTGGGGAGACCCAGTACTTC
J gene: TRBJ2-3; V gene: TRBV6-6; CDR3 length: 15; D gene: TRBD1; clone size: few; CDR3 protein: CASSYAGQGADTQYF; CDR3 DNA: TGTGCCAGCAGTTACGCGGGACAGGGGGCAGATACGCAGTATTTT
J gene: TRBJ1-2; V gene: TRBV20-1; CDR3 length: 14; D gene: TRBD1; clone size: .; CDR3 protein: CSARASQGGYGYTF; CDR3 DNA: TGCAGTGCTAGAGCGTCTCAGGGGGGCTATGGCTACACCTTC
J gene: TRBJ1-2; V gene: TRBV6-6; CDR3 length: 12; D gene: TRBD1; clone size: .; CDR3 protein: CVTGGSLGGYTF; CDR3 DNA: TGCGTGACAGGGGGCTCCCTTGGTGGCTACACCTTC
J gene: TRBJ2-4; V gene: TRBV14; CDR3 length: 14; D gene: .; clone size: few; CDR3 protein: CASSQDRVMDIQYF; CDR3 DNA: TGTGCCAGCAGCCAAGATCGGGTGATGGACATTCAGTACTTC
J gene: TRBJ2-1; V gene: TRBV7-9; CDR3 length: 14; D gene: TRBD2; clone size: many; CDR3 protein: CASSSAGRDNEQFF; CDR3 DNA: TGTGCCAGCAGCTCAGCGGGGCGGGACAATGAGCAGTTCTTC
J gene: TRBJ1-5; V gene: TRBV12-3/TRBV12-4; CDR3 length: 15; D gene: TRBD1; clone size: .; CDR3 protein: CASSLSGQGYQPQHF; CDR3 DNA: TGTGCCAGCAGTTTATCGGGACAGGGATATCAGCCCCAGCATTTT
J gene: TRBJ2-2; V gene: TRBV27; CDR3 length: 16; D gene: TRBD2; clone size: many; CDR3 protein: CASSSLAGGYTGELFF; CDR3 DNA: TGTGCCAGCAGTTCCCTAGCGGGAGGATATACCGGGGAGCTGTTTTTT
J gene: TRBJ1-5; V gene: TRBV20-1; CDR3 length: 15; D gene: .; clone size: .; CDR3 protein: CSAIDSGNSNQPQHF; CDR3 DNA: TGCAGTGCTATTGACTCAGGGAATAGCAATCAGCCCCAGCATTTT
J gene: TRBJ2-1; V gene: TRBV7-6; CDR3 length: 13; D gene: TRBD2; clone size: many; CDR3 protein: CASSPLTSVEQFF; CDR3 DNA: TGTGCCAGCAGCCCGCTCACTAGCGTCGAGCAGTTCTTC
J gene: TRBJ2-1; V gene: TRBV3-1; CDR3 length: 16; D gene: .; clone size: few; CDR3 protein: CASSQEVGVSYNEQFF; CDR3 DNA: TGTGCCAGCAGCCAAGAAGTCGGGGTTTCCTACAATGAGCAGTTCTTC
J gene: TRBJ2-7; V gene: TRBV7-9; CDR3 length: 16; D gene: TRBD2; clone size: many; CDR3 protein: CASSLWGSGGTYEQYF; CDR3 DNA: TGTGCCAGCAGCTTATGGGGCTCGGGAGGAACCTACGAGCAGTACTTC
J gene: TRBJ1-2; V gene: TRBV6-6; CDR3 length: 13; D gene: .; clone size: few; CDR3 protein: CASRTGGHYGYTF; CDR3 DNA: TGTGCCAGCAGAACCGGGGGACACTATGGCTACACCTTC
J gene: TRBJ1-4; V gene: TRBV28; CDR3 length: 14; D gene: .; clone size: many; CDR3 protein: CASIGATANEKLFF; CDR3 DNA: TGTGCCAGCATTGGGGCCACTGCTAATGAAAAACTGTTTTTT
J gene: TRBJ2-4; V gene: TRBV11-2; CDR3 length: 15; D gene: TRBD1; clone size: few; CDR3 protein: CASSLDSGGRGIQYF; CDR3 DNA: TGTGCCAGCAGCTTAGATTCAGGGGGCAGGGGCATTCAGTACTTC
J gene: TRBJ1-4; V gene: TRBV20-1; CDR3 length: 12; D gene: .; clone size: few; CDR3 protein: CSAPVGNEKLFF; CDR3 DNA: TGCAGTGCCCCGGTAGGGAATGAAAAACTGTTTTTT
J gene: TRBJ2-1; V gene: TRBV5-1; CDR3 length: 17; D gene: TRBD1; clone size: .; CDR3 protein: CASSPLTGGLSYNEQFF; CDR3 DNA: TGCGCCAGCAGCCCCCTGACAGGGGGCCTCTCCTACAATGAGCAGTTCTTC
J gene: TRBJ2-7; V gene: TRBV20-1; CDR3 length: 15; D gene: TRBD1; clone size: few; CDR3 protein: CSARDIRQGLYEQYF; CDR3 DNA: TGCAGTGCTAGAGATATACGACAGGGTCTCTACGAGCAGTACTTC
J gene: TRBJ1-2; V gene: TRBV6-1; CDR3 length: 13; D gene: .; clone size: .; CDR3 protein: CASSIAGDNGYPF; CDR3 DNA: TGTGCCAGCAGCATAGCAGGGGACAATGGCTACCCCTTC
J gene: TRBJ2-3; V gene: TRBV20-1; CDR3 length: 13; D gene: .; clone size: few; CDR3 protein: CSAHGGRTDTQYF; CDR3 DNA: TGCAGTGCCCACGGGGGGCGCACAGATACGCAGTATTTT
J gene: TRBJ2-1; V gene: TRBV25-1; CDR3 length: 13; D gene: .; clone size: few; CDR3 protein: CASRESSYNEQFF; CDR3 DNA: TGTGCCAGCAGAGAGAGCTCCTACAATGAGCAGTTCTTC
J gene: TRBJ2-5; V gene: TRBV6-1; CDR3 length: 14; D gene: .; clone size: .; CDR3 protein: CASRIGQGGETQYF; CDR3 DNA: TGTGCCAGCAGGATCGGACAGGGAGGGGAGACCCAGTACTTC
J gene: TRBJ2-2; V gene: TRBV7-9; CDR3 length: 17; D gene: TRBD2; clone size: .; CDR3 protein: CASSLRRGASNTGELFF; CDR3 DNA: TGTGCCAGCAGCCTTAGGCGGGGGGCTTCGAACACCGGGGAGCTGTTTTTT
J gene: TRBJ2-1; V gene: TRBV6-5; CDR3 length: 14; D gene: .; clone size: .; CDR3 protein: CASRLQQTGNEQFF; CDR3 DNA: TGTGCCAGCAGACTCCAGCAGACCGGTAATGAGCAGTTCTTC
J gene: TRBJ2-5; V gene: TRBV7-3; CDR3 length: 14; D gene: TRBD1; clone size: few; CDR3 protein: CASSSGSTGETQYF; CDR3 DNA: TGTGCCAGCAGTTCCGGGTCGACAGGGGAGACCCAGTACTTC
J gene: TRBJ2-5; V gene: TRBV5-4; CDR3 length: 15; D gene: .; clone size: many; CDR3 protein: CASSLPGVSTETQYF; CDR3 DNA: TGTGCCAGCAGCTTACCAGGGGTCTCGACAGAGACCCAGTACTTC
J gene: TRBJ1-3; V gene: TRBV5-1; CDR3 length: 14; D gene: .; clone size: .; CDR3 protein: CASSLPGDGNTIYF; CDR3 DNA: TGCGCCAGCAGCTTGCCGGGGGATGGAAACACCATATATTTT
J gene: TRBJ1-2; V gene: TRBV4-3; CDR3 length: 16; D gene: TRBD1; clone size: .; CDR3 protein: CASSQGLTGVFVGYTF; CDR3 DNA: TGCGCCAGCAGCCAAGGTCTTACAGGGGTCTTTGTTGGCTACACCTTC
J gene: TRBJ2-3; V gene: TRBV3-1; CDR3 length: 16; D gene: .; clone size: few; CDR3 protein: CASSPGGRSSTDTQYF; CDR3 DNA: TGTGCCAGCAGCCCGGGCGGGCGCTCTAGCACAGATACGCAGTATTTT